This T cell receptor beta chain was profiled in a study of regulatory dendritic cells for organ transplantation (dated by TCRdb to the late 2010s). A note on the overall study: To make regulatory dendritic cells, monocytes were cultured with vitamin D3 on days 0 and 4 and with IL-10 on day 4. On day 6, LPS was added to the DC cultures to test how the DCs responded to a strong maturation-inducing agent. Before and after allostimulation with regulatory or mature dendritic cells, TCRbeta repertoires were sequenced from sorted naive and memory CD4+ and CD8+ T cells.

The cysteine opens and the phenylalanine closes a CDR3 of 11 amino acids. Of the read, only the CDR3 DNA is kept; its 33 bases are in frame from base 1. CDR1 is given as SNHLY and CDR2 as FYNNEI, both from the germline V gene. The trim is 8 bases for V and 8 bases for J, with a gap of 12 bases between the germline ends. Study-level results and caveats: Only a couple of subjects were sequenced, and the authors noted considerable between-individual heterogeneity in the alloreactive memory CD8+ T cell pool. In both subjects, allostimulation led to expansion of memory CD8+ clones, though the expansion induced by regulatory dendritic cells appeared to be more limited than that induced by mature dendritic cells. Repertoires were highly diverse in naive CD4+ and CD8+ T cells, less diverse in memory cells, and most oligoclonal in memory CD8+ cells. Among the resting subsets, the most alloreactive TCR clonotypes were found in memory CD8+ T cells.

In the case of this clone: Its antigen remains unidentified. Per-base qualities were not stored, and no clone one base away is much larger.

Sorted T cell subsets were CFSE-labeled and co-cultured for approximately 5 days with allogeneic regulatory or mature dendritic cells at a 1:10 DC:T ratio. Naive T cells were sorted as CD45RA+ and memory T cells as CD45RO+ CD4+ or CD8+ cells by FACS. The T cells used for TCR sequencing were obtained from two healthy control subjects. Genomic DNA was extracted with the Qiagen DNeasy Blood & Tissue Kit. A multiplexed two-step PCR with Vbeta-specific forward primers and Jbeta-specific reverse primers was used to amplify the TCRbeta CDR3 regions. Through the immunoSEQ service, the TCRbeta libraries were run on an Illumina instrument for sequencing. As for the original processing: IMGT annotation was used to assign V, D and J genes, and synthetic CDR3 analogues were used to correct counts for multiplex PCR bias. The immunoSEQ Analyzer calculated repertoire clonality as one minus the normalized Shannon entropy. Fisher's exact test with Benjamini-Hochberg false discovery rate control was used to define clonal expansion, with two-tailed P<0.01. In its TCRdb copy, this immuneACCESS table keeps in-frame sequences only and misses some clones. Where compared with another copy, unresolved V genes explain less than half of these, and the others have no known cause. That table gives V, J and clone size, and the DNA gave D and trimming. For this sample there are fewer than 25,000 clones; 75% to 90% appear just once. Of the sample, roughly 0.67% falls within the top ten clones.

The chain is encoded by TRBV2 joined to TRBJ1-2; the D segment could be TRBD1, given 5 matching bases. The sequence derives from a human donor in good health. The sequenced sample consisted of naive CD4+ T cells from blood cultured with regulatory dendritic cells. Explained via the paper, the cell subset or site label denotes: CD45RA+ naive T cells. CDR3 reads: CASVQGRGYTF. The bases read TGTGCCAGCGTTCAGGGACGGGGCTACACCTTC. Joined to the reference TRBV2 and TRBJ1-2 proteins, this CDR3 gives the full variable domain: EPEVTQTPSHQVTQMGQEVILRCVPISNHLYFYWYRQILGQKVEFLVSFYNNEISEKSEIFDDQFSVERPDGSNFTLKIRSTKLEDSAMYFCASVQGRGYTFGSGTRLTVV.